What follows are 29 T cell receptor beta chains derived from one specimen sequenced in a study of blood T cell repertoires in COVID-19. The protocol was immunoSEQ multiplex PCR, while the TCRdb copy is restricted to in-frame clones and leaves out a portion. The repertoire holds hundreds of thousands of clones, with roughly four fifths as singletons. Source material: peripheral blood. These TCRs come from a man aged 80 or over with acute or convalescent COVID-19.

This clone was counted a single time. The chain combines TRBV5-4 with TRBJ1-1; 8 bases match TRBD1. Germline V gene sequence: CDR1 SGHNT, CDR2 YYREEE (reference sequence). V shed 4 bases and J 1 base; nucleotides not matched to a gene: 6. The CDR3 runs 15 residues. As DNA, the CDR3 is TGTGCCAGCAGCCCCGGACAGGGAGCGAACACTGAAGCTTTCTTT. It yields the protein CASSPGQGANTEAFF.

The chain's CDR3 is CASSQAQGSEAFF. In DNA form, the CDR3 reads TGTGCCAGCAGCCAAGCCCAGGGTTCTGAAGCTTTCTTT. V gene TRBV3-1 (or the pseudogene TRBV3-2) combines with J gene TRBJ1-1; maybe TRBD1 (5 bases). The V gene's germline CDR1 is LGHDT and CDR2 YNNKEL (reference sequence). This CDR3 is built from 13 residues. V was shortened by 1 base and J by 6 bases, with 9 bases between the two germline ends.

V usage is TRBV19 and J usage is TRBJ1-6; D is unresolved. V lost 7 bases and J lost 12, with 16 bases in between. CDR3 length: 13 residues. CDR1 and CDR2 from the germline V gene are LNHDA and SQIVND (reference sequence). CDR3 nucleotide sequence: TGTGCCAGTACTCTTCGAGGAATTCAACCCCTCCACTTT. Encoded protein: CASTLRGIQPLHF. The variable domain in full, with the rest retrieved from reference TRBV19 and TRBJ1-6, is DGGITQSPKYLFRKEGQNVTLSCEQNLNHDAMYWYRQDPGQGLRLIYYSQIVNDFQKGDIAEGYSVSREKKESFPLTVTSAQKNPTAFYLCASTLRGIQPLHFGNGTRLTVT.

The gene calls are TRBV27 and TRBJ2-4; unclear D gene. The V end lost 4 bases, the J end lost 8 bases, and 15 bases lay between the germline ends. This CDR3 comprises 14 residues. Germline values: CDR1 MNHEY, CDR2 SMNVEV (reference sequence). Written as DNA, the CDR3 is TGTGCCAGCAGTTACCGCTCCGGCCGGGACATTCAGTACTTC. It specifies CASSYRSGRDIQYF.

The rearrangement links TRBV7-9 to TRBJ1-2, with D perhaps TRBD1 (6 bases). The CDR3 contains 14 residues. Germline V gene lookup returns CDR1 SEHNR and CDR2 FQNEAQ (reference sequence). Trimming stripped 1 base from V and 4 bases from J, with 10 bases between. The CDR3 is CASSLGGQIYGYTF. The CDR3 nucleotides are TGTGCCAGCAGCTTAGGGGGACAAATCTATGGCTACACCTTC. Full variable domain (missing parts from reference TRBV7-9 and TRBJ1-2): DTGVSQNPRHKITKRGQNVTFRCDPISEHNRLYWYRQTLGQGPEFLTYFQNEAQLEKSRLLSDRFSAERPKGSFSTLEIQRTEQGDSAMYLCASSLGGQIYGYTFGSGTRLTVV.

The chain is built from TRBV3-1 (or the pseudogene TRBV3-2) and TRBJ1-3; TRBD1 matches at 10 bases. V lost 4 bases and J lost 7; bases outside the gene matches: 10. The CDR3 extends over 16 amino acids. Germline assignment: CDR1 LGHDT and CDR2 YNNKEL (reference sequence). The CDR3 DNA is TGTGCCAGCAGCCGGAAAGATCGGACAGGGGGGAACACCATATATTTT. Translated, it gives CASSRKDRTGGNTIYF.

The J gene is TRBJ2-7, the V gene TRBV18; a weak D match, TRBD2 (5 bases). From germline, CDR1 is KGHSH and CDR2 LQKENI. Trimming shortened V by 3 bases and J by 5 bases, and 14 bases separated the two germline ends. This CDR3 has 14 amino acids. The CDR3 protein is CASSPGSRDDEQYF. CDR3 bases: TGTGCCAGCTCACCCGGGTCCCGGGATGACGAGCAGTACTTC.

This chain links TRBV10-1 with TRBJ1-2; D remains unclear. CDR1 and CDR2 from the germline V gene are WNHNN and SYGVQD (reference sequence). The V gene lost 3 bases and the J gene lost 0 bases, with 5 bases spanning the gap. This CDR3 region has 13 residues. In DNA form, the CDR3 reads TGCGCCAGCAGTGATTCGGCTAACTATGGCTACACCTTC. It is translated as CASSDSANYGYTF.

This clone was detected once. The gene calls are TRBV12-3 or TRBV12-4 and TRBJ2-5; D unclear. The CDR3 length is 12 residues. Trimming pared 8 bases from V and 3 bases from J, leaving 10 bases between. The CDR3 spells CASGIAEETQYF. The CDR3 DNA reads TGTGCCAGCGGTATTGCGGAAGAGACCCAGTACTTC.

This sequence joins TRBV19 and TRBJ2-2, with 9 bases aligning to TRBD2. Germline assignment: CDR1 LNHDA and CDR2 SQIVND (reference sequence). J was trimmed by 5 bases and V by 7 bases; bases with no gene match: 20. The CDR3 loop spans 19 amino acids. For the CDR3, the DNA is TGTGCCAGTACCCTCCGGGACAGCTTAGCGGGAGAGGCTACCGGGGAGCTGTTTTTT. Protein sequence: CASTLRDSLAGEATGELFF.

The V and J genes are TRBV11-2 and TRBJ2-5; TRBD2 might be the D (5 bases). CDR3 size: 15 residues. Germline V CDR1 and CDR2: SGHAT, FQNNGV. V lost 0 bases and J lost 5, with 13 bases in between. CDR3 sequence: CASSLDIGGWETQYF. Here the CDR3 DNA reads TGTGCCAGCAGCTTAGATATTGGAGGTTGGGAGACCCAGTACTTC.

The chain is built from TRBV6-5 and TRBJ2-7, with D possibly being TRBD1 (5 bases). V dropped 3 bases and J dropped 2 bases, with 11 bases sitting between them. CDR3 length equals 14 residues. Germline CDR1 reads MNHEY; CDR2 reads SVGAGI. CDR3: CASSYHDSAYEQYF. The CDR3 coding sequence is TGTGCCAGCAGTTATCACGACAGCGCCTACGAGCAGTACTTC.

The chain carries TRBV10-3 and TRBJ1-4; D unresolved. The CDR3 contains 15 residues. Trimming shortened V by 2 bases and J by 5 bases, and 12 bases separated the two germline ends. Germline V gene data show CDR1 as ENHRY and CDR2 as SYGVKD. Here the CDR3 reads CAISEPRGGNEKLFF. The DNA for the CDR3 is TGTGCCATCAGTGAGCCCCGGGGAGGGAATGAAAAACTGTTTTTT.

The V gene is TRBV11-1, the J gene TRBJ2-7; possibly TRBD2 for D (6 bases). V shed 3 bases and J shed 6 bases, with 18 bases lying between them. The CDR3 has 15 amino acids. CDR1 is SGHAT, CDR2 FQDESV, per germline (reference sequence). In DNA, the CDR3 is TGTGCCAGCAGCTTGCGGGGTCCTGGGCTCGGCGAGCAGTACTTC. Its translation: CASSLRGPGLGEQYF.

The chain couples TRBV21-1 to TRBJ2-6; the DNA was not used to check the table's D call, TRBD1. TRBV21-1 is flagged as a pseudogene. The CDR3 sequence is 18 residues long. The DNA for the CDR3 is TGTGCCAGCAGCAACCCCGGGACAGACCAATCTGGGGCCAACGTCCTGACTTTC. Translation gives CASSNPGTDQSGANVLTF.

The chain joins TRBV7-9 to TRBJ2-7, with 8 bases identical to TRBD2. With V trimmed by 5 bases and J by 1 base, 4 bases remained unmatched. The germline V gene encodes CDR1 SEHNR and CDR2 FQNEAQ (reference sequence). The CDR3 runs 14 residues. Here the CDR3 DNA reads TGTGCCAGCAGCCGCGGGACTAGTTCCTACGAGCAGTACTTC. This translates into CASSRGTSSYEQYF.

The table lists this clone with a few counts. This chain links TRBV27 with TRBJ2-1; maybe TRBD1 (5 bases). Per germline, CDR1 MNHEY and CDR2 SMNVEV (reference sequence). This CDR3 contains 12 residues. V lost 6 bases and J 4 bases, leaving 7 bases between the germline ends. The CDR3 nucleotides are TGTGCCAGCAGCCGACAGTACAATGAGCAGTTCTTC. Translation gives CASSRQYNEQFF.

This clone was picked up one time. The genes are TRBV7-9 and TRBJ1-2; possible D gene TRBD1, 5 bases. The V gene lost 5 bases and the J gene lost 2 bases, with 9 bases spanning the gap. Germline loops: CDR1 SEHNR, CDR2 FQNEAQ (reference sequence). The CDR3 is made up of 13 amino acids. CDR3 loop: CASSPSGNYGYTF. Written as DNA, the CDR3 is TGTGCCAGCAGCCCCTCAGGGAACTATGGCTACACCTTC.

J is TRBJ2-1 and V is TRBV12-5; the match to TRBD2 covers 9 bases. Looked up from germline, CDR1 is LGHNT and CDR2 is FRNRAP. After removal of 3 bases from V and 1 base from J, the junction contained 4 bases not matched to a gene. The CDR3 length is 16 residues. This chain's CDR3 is CASGFERGASYNEQFF. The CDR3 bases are TGTGCTAGTGGTTTTGAGCGGGGGGCATCCTACAATGAGCAGTTCTTC.

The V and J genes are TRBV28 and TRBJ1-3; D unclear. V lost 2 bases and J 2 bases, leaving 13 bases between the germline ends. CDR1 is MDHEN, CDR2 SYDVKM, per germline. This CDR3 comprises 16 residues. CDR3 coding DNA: TGTGCCAGCAGTTTAAGATCCTGGACTCCTGGAAACACCATATATTTT. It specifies CASSLRSWTPGNTIYF.

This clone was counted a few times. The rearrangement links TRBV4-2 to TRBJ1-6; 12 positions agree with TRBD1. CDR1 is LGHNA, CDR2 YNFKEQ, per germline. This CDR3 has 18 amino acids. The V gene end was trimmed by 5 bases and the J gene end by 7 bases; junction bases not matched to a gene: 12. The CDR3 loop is CASSARWGQGARNSPLHF. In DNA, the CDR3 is TGTGCCAGCAGCGCCCGCTGGGGACAGGGGGCTAGGAATTCACCCCTCCACTTT.

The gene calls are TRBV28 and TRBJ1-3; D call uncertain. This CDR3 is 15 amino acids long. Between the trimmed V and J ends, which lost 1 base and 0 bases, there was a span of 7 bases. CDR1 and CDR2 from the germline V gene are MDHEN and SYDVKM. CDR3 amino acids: CASSLLVSSGNTIYF. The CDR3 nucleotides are TGTGCCAGCAGTTTATTGGTCAGCTCTGGAAACACCATATATTTT.

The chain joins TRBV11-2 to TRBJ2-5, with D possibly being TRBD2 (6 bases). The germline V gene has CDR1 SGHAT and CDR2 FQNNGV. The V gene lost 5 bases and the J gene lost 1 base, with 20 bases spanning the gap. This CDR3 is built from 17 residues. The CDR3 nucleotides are TGTGCCAGCAGCCCCGCTCGGGGGACGGTGACCCAAGAGACCCAGTACTTC. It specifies CASSPARGTVTQETQYF.

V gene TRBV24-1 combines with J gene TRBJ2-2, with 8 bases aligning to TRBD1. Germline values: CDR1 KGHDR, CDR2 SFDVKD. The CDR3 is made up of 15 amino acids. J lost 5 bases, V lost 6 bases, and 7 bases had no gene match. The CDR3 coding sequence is TGTGCCACCAGTTCCCGGGACAGGAGGACCGGGGAGCTGTTTTTT. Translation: CATSSRDRRTGELFF.

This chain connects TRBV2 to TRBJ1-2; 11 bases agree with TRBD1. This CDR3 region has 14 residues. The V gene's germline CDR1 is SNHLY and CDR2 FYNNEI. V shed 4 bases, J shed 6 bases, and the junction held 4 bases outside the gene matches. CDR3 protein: CASSVGTGGNGYTF. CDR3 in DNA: TGTGCCAGCAGTGTTGGGACAGGGGGGAATGGCTACACCTTC.

The CDR3: CASSRTGRTAYNEQFF. CDR3 DNA sequence: TGTGCCAGTAGTAGGACAGGTAGGACTGCCTACAATGAGCAGTTCTTC. The J gene is TRBJ2-1, the V gene TRBV19; 7 nucleotides line up with TRBD1. CDR3 size: 16 residues. Germline V gene lookup returns CDR1 LNHDA and CDR2 SQIVND (reference sequence). Trimming cost V 4 bases and J 2 bases; bases outside gene matches: 8. The full variable domain, with the rest looked up from reference TRBV19 and TRBJ2-1, is DGGITQSPKYLFRKEGQNVTLSCEQNLNHDAMYWYRQDPGQGLRLIYYSQIVNDFQKGDIAEGYSVSREKKESFPLTVTSAQKNPTAFYLCASSRTGRTAYNEQFFGPGTRLTVL.

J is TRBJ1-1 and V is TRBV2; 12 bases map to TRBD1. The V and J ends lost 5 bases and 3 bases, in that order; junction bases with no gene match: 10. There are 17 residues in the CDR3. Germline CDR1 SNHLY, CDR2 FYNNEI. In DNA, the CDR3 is TGTGCCAGCAGTATACCGGGACAGGGGGCATCGGACACTGAAGCTTTCTTT. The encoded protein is CASSIPGQGASDTEAFF.

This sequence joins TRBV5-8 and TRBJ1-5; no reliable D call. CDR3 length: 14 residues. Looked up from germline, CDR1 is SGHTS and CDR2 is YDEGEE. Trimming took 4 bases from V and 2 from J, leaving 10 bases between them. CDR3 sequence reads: CASSPFGGNQPQHF. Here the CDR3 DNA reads TGTGCCAGCAGCCCGTTCGGGGGCAATCAGCCCCAGCATTTT.

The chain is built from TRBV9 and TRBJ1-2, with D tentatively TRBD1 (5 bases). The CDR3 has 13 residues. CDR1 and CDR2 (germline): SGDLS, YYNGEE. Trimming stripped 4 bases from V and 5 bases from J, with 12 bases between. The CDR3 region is CASSPGEKYGYTF. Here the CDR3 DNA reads TGTGCCAGCAGCCCGGGGGAGAAATATGGCTACACCTTC.